This T cell receptor beta chain was sequenced for a study of blood T cell repertoires in COVID-19. The length of the CDR3 is 14 residues. Germline loops: CDR1 LNHDA, CDR2 SQIVND (reference sequence). V lost 6 bases and J lost 6, with 15 bases in between. Sequenced by immunoSEQ multiplex PCR; TCRdb stores in-frame clones only, minus some. This sample has 130,000 or so clones, with roughly 81% found just once. The sequenced material came from PBMCs or T cells enriched from blood (not recorded which). The gene calls are TRBV19 and TRBJ2-1, with D perhaps matching TRBD1 (5 bases). This TCR was recovered from a woman in her 50s with acute COVID-19. CDR3 bases: TGTGCCAGTAGCTTGGTTGGGGCGTCCAATGAGCAGTTCTTC. Its protein is CASSLVGASNEQFF.